This T cell receptor (beta chain) was recovered during a study of T cell responses to AZD1222 COVID-19 vaccine. This CDR3 region has 14 residues. Germline CDR1 and CDR2: SNHLY and FYNNEI. Trimming removed 4 bases at V and 3 bases at J, with 12 bases between. The table came from immunoSEQ multiplex PCR; TCRdb's copy has only in-frame clones and leaves some out. Of approximately 140,000 clones in the sample, more than 85% were seen once. Study-wide points: With two AZD1222 doses given, Spike-specific TCR breadth and depth both rose. Repertoire sampling happened only post peak T cell response. Along spike, vaccine-associated CD4 TCRs were found throughout, with dominance at 160-218 and 743-854.

Both about-4-week and about-12-week second-dose recipients were combined. To note about this clone: The antigen remains undetermined.

This specimen consisted of peripheral blood, obtained 28 days after the second AZD1222 dose. The clonotype was recovered from an adult who received the AZD1222 COVID-19 vaccine. This chain connects TRBV2 to TRBJ1-1; possibly TRBD1 for D (5 bases). The CDR3 nucleotides are TGTGCCAGCAGTGGGGTCAGAGGGGACACTGAAGCTTTCTTT. This gives the protein CASSGVRGDTEAFF.